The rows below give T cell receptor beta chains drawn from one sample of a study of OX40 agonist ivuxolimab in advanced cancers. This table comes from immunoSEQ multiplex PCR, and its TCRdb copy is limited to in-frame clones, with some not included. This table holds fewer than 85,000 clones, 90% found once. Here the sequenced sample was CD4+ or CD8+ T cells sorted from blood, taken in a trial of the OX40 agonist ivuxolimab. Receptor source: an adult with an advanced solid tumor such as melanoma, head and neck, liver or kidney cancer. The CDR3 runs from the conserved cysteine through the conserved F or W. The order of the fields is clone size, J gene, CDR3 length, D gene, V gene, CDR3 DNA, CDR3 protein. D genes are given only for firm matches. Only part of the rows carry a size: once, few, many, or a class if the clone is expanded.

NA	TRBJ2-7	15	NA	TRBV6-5	TGTGCCAGCAGTTACTCAGCGCTGGGGTCCTACGAGCAGTACTTC	CASSYSALGSYEQYF
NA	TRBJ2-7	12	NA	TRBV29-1	TGCAGCGTTGGCACGGTCTCCTACGAGCAGTACTTC	CSVGTVSYEQYF
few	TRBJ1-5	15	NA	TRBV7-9	TGTGCCAGCAGCTTAGGAGATTCGGGTAACCAGCCCCAGCATTTT	CASSLGDSGNQPQHF
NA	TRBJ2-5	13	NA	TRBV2	TGTGCCAGCAGTTCCGAAATCCAAGAGACCCAGTACTTC	CASSSEIQETQYF
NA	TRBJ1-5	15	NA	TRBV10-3	TGTGCCATCAGTGACAGCCTGGGAACGGAACAGCCCCAGCATTTT	CAISDSLGTEQPQHF
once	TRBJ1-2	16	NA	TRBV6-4	TGTGCCAGCAGGCAGGGAAGGAGAGGCGCTAACTATGGCTACACCTTC	CASRQGRRGANYGYTF
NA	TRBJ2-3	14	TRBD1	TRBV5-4	TGTGCCAGCAGCTTGAAACAGGGGGTAGATACGCAGTATTTT	CASSLKQGVDTQYF
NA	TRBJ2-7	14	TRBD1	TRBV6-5	TGTGCCAGCAGTTCACAGGGGTCGGACTACGAGCAGTACTTC	CASSSQGSDYEQYF
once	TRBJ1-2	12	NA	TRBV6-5	TGTGCCAGCAGTTACTCGGAGAATGGCTACACCTTC	CASSYSENGYTF
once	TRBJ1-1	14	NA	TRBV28	TGTGCCAGCAGTTTGTCGGCCTTGGGGACTGAAGCTTTCTTT	CASSLSALGTEAFF
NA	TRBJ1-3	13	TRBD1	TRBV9	TGTGCCAGCAGTGCGACAGGGGAGAACACCATATATTTT	CASSATGENTIYF
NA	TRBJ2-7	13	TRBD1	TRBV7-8	TGTGCCACCGAGACAGGGCTCTTCGGCGAGCAGTACTTC	CATETGLFGEQYF
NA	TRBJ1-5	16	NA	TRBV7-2	TGTGCCAGCAGCTTAGAGGGTTGGCAGCTAAATCAGCCCCAGCATTTT	CASSLEGWQLNQPQHF
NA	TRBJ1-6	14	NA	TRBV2	TGTGCCAGCAGGGAAACAGGTCCAGCTTCACCCCTCCACTTT	CASRETGPASPLHF
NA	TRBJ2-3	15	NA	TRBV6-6	TGTGCCAGCAGTTACTCCCCCCCGGGGTCAGATACGCAGTATTTT	CASSYSPPGSDTQYF
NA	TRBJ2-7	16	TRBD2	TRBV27	TGTGCCAGCAGTTTACGGCCTACGGGAGGCCTTTACGAGCAGTACTTC	CASSLRPTGGLYEQYF
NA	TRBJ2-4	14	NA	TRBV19	TGTGCCAGTAGGCAGGGTAGCCAGGGAAACATTCAGTACTTC	CASRQGSQGNIQYF
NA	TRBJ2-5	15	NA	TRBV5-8	TGTGCCAGCAGCTTGTTGCCAGGGGTGGAGGAGACCCAGTACTTC	CASSLLPGVEETQYF
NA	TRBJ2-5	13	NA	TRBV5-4	TGTGCCAGCAGCTTGAGGGACCAAGAGACCCAGTACTTC	CASSLRDQETQYF
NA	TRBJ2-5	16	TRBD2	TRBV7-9	TGTGCCAGCAGCTTAGGGCTAGCGGGGACCCAAGAGACCCAGTACTTC	CASSLGLAGTQETQYF
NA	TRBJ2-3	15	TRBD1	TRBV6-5	TGTGCCAGCCTTCCTGACAGGGCCAGCACAGATACGCAGTATTTT	CASLPDRASTDTQYF
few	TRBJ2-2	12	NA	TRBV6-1	TGTGCCACCTACAGGGACCCCGGGGAGCTGTTTTTT	CATYRDPGELFF
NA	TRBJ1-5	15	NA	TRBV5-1	TGCGCCAGCAGCTTGGAGGGAGAGTGGAATCAGCCCCAGCATTTT	CASSLEGEWNQPQHF
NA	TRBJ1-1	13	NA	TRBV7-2	TGTGCCAGCAGCTTAGGTTTTTCCAGGGAAGCTTTCTTT	CASSLGFSREAFF
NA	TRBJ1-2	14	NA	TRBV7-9	TGTGCCAGCAGCCGAGCAATACCCAACTATGGCTACACCTTC	CASSRAIPNYGYTF
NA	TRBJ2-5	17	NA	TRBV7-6	TGTGCCAGCAGCTTAGTAGGGGCCGGAACGTACCAAGAGACCCAGTACTTC	CASSLVGAGTYQETQYF
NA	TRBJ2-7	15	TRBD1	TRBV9	TGTGCCAGCTCCCCTTCCGGGACAGCACTCTACGAGCAGTACTTC	CASSPSGTALYEQYF
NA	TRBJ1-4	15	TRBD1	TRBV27	TGTGCCAGCAGTAGAGGGACAGGGGCCGGTGAAAAACTGTTTTTT	CASSRGTGAGEKLFF
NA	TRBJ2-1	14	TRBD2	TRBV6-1	TGTGCCAGCAGTGAAAGGTCAGGACTAGTGGAAGTGTTCTTC	CASSERSGLVEVFF
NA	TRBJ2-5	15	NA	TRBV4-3	TGCGCCAGCAGCCAAGATTGGGGGCCCCTATTGTCCCAGTACTTC	CASSQDWGPLLSQYF
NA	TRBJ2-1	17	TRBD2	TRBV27	TGTGCCAGCAGTTTAAACTACGGCGGGGGGGCTTACAATGAGCAGTTCTTC	CASSLNYGGGAYNEQFF
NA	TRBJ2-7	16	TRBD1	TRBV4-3	TGCGCCAGCAGCCAAGAAGTAACAGGGGCGTCCTACGAGCAGTACTTC	CASSQEVTGASYEQYF
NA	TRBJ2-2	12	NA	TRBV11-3	TGTGCCAGCAGCTTAGACACCGGGGAGCTGTTTTTT	CASSLDTGELFF
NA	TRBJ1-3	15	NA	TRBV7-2	TGTGCCAGCAGCGTGGGACCCCCGTCTGGAAACACCATATATTTT	CASSVGPPSGNTIYF
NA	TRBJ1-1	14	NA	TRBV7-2	TGTGCCAGCAGCCCGACGGCCGGGGTTTTTGAAGCTTTCTTT	CASSPTAGVFEAFF
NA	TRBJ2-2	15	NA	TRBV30	TGTGCCTGGAGAGGACGGGGGACCTCCACCGGGGAGCTGTTTTTT	CAWRGRGTSTGELFF
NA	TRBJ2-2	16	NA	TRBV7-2	TGTGCCAGCAGGACTCAGGGGACTGCGAACACCGGGGAGCTGTTTTTT	CASRTQGTANTGELFF
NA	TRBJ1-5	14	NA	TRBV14	TGTGCCAGCAGCCCCCGGATGGGGGATCAGCCCCAGCATTTT	CASSPRMGDQPQHF
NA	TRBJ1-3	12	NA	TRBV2	TGTGCCAGCCACAGCTCTGGAAACACCATATATTTT	CASHSSGNTIYF
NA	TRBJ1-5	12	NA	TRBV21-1	TGTGCCAGCAGCAAAGTCAGTCGACCCCAGCATTTT	CASSKVSRPQHF
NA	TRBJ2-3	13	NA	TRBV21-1	TGTGCCAGCAGCAAAGAGAGGGCAGATACGCAGTATTTT	CASSKERADTQYF
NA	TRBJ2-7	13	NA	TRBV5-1	TGCGCCAGCAGCTCGGGGACCCGTCTCGAGCAGTACTTC	CASSSGTRLEQYF